This passage covers 12 T cell receptor beta chains from one sample sequenced in a study of blood T cell repertoires in COVID-19. Sequenced by immunoSEQ multiplex PCR; TCRdb stores in-frame clones only, minus some. The table has hundreds of thousands of clones, around 87% seen once. The sequenced sample was peripheral blood. These receptors originate from a woman aged 35 to 49 who had recovered from COVID-19.

The CDR3 bases are TGTGCCTGGAGCCAGGGACAGGGAGGAAAACTGTTTTTT. This translates into CAWSQGQGGKLFF. This chain uses TRBV30 with TRBJ1-4; 9 nucleotides line up with TRBD1. The V segment lost 3 bases and the J segment 10 bases; nucleotides outside the gene matches: 6. Germline CDR1 GTSNPN, CDR2 SVGIG (reference sequence). The CDR3 is made up of 13 amino acids.

This chain uses TRBV28 with TRBJ1-6, with D perhaps matching TRBD1 (5 bases). The germline V gene has CDR1 MDHEN and CDR2 SYDVKM. Between the trimmed V and J ends, which lost 5 bases and 9 bases, there was a span of 17 bases. CDR3 length equals 15 residues. The CDR3 spells CASSGGLGWVSPLHF. DNA for the CDR3: TGTGCCAGCAGTGGGGGGTTGGGATGGGTTTCACCCCTCCACTTT.

This clone was detected once. The chain employs TRBV5-1 and TRBJ1-1; possible D gene TRBD1, 6 bases. CDR1 and CDR2 from the germline V gene are SGHRS and YFSETQ. V lost 4 bases and J 5 bases, leaving 21 bases between the germline ends. This CDR3 comprises 16 residues. The CDR3, as DNA: TGCGCCAGCAGCAGGCTGGGGGGGGGCGATATGACTGAAGCTTTCTTT. As protein: CASSRLGGGDMTEAFF.

This sequence joins TRBV12-5 and TRBJ2-3, with 10 bases matching TRBD1. The V segment lost 1 base and the J segment 4 bases; nucleotides outside the gene matches: 2. The CDR3 contains 15 residues. The germline gives CDR1 LGHNT, CDR2 FRNRAP. The CDR3 sequence is CASGLDGTGADTQYF. CDR3 sequence (DNA): TGTGCTAGTGGTTTGGACGGGACAGGGGCAGATACGCAGTATTTT. The full variable domain, with the rest looked up from reference TRBV12-5 and TRBJ2-3, is DARVTQTPRHKVTEMGQEVTMRCQPILGHNTVFWYRQTMMQGLELLAYFRNRAPLDDSGMPKDRFSAEMPDATLATLKIQPSEPRDSAVYFCASGLDGTGADTQYFGPGTRLTVL.

This rearrangement joins TRBV3-1 (or the pseudogene TRBV3-2) to TRBJ1-2, with D perhaps TRBD1 (6 bases). The V gene lost 7 bases and the J gene lost 6 bases, with 9 bases spanning the gap. The CDR3 runs 11 residues. Germline-derived CDR1 and CDR2 are LGHDT and YNNKEL (reference sequence). The CDR3 is CASTGGHGYTF. In DNA form, the CDR3 reads TGTGCCAGCACGGGGGGGCATGGCTACACCTTC.

The chain recombines TRBV14 with TRBJ2-1; 11 bases fit TRBD2. The CDR3 extends over 16 amino acids. CDR1 is SGHDN and CDR2 is FVKESK in the germline V gene. After removal of 2 bases from V and 5 bases from J, the junction contained 5 bases not matched to a gene. The CDR3 reads CASSQIAGGSHNEQFF. For the CDR3, the DNA is TGTGCCAGCAGCCAAATAGCGGGGGGGTCCCACAATGAGCAGTTCTTC.

J is TRBJ1-1 and V is TRBV6-1; D gene unclear. Germline V gives CDR1 MNHNS, CDR2 SASEGT. This CDR3 is 13 amino acids long. V gave up 0 bases and J gave up 4 bases, with 6 bases separating them. CDR3 in DNA: TGTGCCAGCAGTGAAGCGCCGGGCACTGAAGCTTTCTTT. Protein sequence: CASSEAPGTEAFF.

The chain couples TRBV5-6 to TRBJ1-5; 7 nucleotides line up with TRBD1. The V segment lost 1 base and the J segment 4 bases; nucleotides outside the gene matches: 11. There are 17 residues in the CDR3. CDR1 is SGHDT, CDR2 YYEEEE, per germline. The CDR3 nucleotides read TGTGCCAGCAGCTTGCGGGAAGGGCAGGGGGTTAATCAGCCCCAGCATTTT. Its translation is CASSLREGQGVNQPQHF. Filled out from reference TRBV5-6 and TRBJ1-5, the complete variable domain reads DAGVTQSPTHLIKTRGQQVTLRCSPKSGHDTVSWYQQALGQGPQFIFQYYEEEERQRGNFPDRFSGHQFPNYSSELNVNALLLGDSALYLCASSLREGQGVNQPQHFGDGTRLSIL.

The chain uses TRBV3-1 (or the pseudogene TRBV3-2) and TRBJ2-3; D may be TRBD2 (6 bases). V lost 1 base and J 3 bases, leaving 17 bases between the germline ends. Germline values: CDR1 LGHDT, CDR2 YNNKEL (reference sequence). This CDR3 comprises 17 residues. DNA of the CDR3: TGTGCCAGCAGCCAAGGAATCCCGGGACTTATTACAGATACGCAGTATTTT. It translates to CASSQGIPGLITDTQYF.

The V call is TRBV28, the J call TRBJ2-7; 8 bases match TRBD2. The CDR3 length is 13 residues. After removal of 8 bases from V and 3 bases from J, the junction contained 6 bases not matched to a gene. From germline, CDR1 is MDHEN and CDR2 SYDVKM. CDR3 in DNA: TGTGCCAGCCGAACTAGCGGAGGCTACGAGCAGTACTTC. Translated: CASRTSGGYEQYF.

The chain is built from TRBV6-5 and TRBJ1-1; D ambiguous. Germline values: CDR1 MNHEY, CDR2 SVGAGI. CDR3 length equals 12 residues. The V gene lost 7 bases and the J gene lost 6 bases, with 12 bases spanning the gap. Written as DNA, the CDR3 is TGTGCCAGCATCCTGGAGACGTCTGAAGCTTTCTTT. Translation: CASILETSEAFF.

This clone was seen a few times. This chain uses TRBV19 with TRBJ1-6, with D possibly matching TRBD1 (6 bases). The CDR3 sequence is 14 residues long. CDR1 is LNHDA and CDR2 is SQIVND in the germline V gene (reference sequence). The V end was cut by 5 bases, the J end by 8 bases, with 13 bases between. CDR3 region: CASSVTGRDSPLHF. The CDR3 coding sequence is TGTGCCAGTAGTGTTACAGGGAGGGATTCACCCCTCCACTTT. The complete variable domain, with remaining parts taken from reference TRBV19 and TRBJ1-6, reads DGGITQSPKYLFRKEGQNVTLSCEQNLNHDAMYWYRQDPGQGLRLIYYSQIVNDFQKGDIAEGYSVSREKKESFPLTVTSAQKNPTAFYLCASSVTGRDSPLHFGNGTRLTVT.